This T cell receptor beta chain was profiled in a study of tumor-infiltrating lymphocytes in glioblastoma multiforme. General study results and limits: The TCR and somatic mutation analysis included just one glioblastoma patient. Unequal TCR RNA per T cell might skew measured clone sizes.

Three nested ARM-PCR rounds with V-beta and C-beta primers built TCRB libraries. TCRB cDNA was made from 0.5 ug total RNA. Unique molecular identifiers were not described for the libraries. Each CDR3 protein is one row after TCRdb ran MiXCR on the multiplex PCR reads. Here the sample spans fewer than 40,000 distinct CDR3 sequences, under 70% being singletons. Concerning this clonotype itself: The antigen is unknown. A much larger clone differs from this one at a single base, so this may be a read error.

There are 13 residues in the CDR3. The rearrangement links TRBV12-3 or TRBV12-4 to TRBJ1-1, with D perhaps matching TRBD1 (5 bases). Sequenced material: brain tumor tissue. The sequence derives from a male donor with glioblastoma. DNA of the CDR3: TGTGCCAGCGGTTTGAGTACGGGGGATGGAGCTTTCTTT. This codes for CASGLSTGDGAFF.